This TCR beta chain was obtained from a study of T-cell reconstitution after alpha-beta-depleted transplantation in children. Preparation of the TCRbeta library used unique molecular identifiers. Each CDR3 protein is one row after TCRdb ran MiXCR on the PCR reads. This repertoire shows approximately 400,000 distinct CDR3 sequences, 11% found once; its top ten account for nearly 5.5%. CDR1 and CDR2 (germline): DFQATT, SNEGSKA (reference sequence). V dropped 2 bases and J dropped 8 bases, with 10 bases sitting between them. CDR3 length equals 13 residues. This clonotype was detected a few times. V is TRBV20-1 and J is TRBJ1-6; D gene unclear. This receptor was identified in a human donor who donated a stem cell graft to a child with acute myeloid leukemia. Sequenced material: PBMCs from the stem cell graft donor, taken from the stem cell graft. The CDR3 loop reads CSARRNDYSPLHF. The DNA of the CDR3 is TGCAGTGCTAGACGTAACGACTATTCACCCCTCCACTTT.